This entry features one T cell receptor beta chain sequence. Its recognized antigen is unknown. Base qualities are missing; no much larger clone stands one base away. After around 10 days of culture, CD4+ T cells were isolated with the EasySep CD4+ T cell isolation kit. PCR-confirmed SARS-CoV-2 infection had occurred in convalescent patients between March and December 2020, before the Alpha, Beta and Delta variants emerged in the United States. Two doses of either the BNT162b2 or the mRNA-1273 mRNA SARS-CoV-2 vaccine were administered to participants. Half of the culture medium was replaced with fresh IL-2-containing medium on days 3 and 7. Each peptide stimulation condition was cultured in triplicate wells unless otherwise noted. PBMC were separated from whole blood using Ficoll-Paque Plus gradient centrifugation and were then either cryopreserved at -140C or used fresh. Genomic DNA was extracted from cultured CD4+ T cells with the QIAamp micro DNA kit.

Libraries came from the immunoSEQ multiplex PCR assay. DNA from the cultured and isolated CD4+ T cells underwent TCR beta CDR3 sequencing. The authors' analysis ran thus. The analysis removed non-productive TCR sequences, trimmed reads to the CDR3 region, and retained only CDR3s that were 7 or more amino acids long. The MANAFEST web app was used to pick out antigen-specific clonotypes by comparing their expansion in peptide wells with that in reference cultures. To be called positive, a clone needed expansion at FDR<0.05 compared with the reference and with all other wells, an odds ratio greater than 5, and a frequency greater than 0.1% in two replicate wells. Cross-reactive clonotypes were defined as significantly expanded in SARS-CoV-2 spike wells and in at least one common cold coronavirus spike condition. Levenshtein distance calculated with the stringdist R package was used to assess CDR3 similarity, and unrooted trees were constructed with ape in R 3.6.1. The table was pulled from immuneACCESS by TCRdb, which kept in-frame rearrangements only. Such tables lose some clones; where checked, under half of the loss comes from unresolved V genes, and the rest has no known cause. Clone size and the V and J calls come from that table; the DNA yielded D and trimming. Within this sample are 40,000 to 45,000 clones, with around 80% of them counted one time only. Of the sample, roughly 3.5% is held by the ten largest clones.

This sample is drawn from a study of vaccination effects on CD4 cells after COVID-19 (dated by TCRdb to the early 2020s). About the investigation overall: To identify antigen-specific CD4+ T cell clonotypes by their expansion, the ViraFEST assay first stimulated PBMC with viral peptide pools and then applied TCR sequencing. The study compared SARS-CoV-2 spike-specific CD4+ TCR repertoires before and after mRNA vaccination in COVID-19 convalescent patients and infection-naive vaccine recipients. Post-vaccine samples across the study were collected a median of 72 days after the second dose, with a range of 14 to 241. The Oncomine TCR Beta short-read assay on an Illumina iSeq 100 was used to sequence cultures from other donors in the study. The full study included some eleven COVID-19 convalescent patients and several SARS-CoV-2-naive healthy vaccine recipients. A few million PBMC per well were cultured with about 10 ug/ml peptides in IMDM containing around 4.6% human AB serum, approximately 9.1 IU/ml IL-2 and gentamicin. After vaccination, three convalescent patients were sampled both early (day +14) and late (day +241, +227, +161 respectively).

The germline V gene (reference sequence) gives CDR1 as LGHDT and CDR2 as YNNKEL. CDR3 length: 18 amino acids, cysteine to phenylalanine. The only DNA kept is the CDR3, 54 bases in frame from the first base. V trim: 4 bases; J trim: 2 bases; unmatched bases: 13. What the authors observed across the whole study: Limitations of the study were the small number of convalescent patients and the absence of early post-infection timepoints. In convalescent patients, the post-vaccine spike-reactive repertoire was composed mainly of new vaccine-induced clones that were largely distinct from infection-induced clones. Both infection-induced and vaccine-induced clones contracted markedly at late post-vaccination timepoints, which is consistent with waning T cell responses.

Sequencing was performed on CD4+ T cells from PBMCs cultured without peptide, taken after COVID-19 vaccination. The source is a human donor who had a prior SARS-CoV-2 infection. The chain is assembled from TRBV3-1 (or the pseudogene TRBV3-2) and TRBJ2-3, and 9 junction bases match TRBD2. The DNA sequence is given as TGTGCCAGCAGCCGACCCAGGGTTAGCGGGGGAATCACAGATACGCAGTATTTT. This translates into CASSRPRVSGGITDTQYF.